The 17 T cell receptor beta chains listed next were all sequenced from one sample in a study of blood T cell repertoires in COVID-19 (dated by TCRdb to the early 2020s). Library preparation employed the immunoSEQ multiplex PCR assay. In its TCRdb copy, this immuneACCESS table keeps in-frame sequences only and misses some clones. Where compared with another copy, unresolved V genes explain less than half of these, and the others have no known cause. Counted in this sample were 110,000 or so clones; more than 80% of them appeared once. The ten largest clones capture roughly 9.4% of the sample. Material: peripheral blood. The receptors derive from a woman aged 70 to 79 with acute or convalescent COVID-19.

This clone was detected only once. V usage is TRBV5-6 and J usage is TRBJ1-6; tentative D call: TRBD1 (6 bases). Trimming removed 5 bases at V and 6 bases at J, with 15 bases between. CDR1 and CDR2 (germline): SGHDT, YYEEEE. The CDR3 covers 15 residues. The CDR3 loop is CASSAGDRPNSPLHF. The CDR3 nucleotides are TGTGCCAGCAGTGCTGGCGACAGGCCTAATTCACCCCTCCACTTT.

The chain couples TRBV5-5 to TRBJ1-1; tentatively, D is TRBD1 (5 bases). Trimming took off 4 bases at V and 0 bases at J, with 10 bases between the two ends. The germline gives CDR1 SGHKS, CDR2 YYEKEE (reference sequence). The CDR3 consists of 14 residues. This CDR3 is CASSPRDLNTEAFF. The DNA of the CDR3 is TGTGCCAGCAGCCCCCGGGACTTGAACACTGAAGCTTTCTTT.

This chain uses TRBV5-5 with TRBJ1-4; TRBD1 matches at 7 bases. V dropped 1 base and J dropped 5; count of bases not matched to a gene: 8. The CDR3 loop spans 16 amino acids. Per germline, CDR1 SGHKS and CDR2 YYEKEE (reference sequence). The CDR3 region is CASSLRVAGGNEKLFF. DNA of the CDR3: TGTGCCAGCAGCTTGAGAGTAGCAGGGGGGAATGAAAAACTGTTTTTT.

This clone appeared a single time. This chain uses TRBV30 with TRBJ2-3; 13 nucleotides line up with TRBD2. The CDR3 loop spans 15 amino acids. Looked up from germline, CDR1 is GTSNPN and CDR2 is SVGIG (reference sequence). V gave up 5 bases and J gave up 4 bases; unmatched junction bases: 6. The CDR3 region has the DNA TGTGCCTGGCAATGGACTAGCGGGAGTTCAGATACGCAGTATTTT. Translation: CAWQWTSGSSDTQYF.

V gene TRBV19 combines with J gene TRBJ1-1; 8 bases match TRBD1. Germline CDR1 reads LNHDA; CDR2 reads SQIVND (reference sequence). The V and J ends lost 5 bases and 1 base, in that order; junction bases with no gene match: 12. The length of the CDR3 is 17 residues. CDR3 DNA sequence: TGTGCCAGTAGTTCTCGGACAGGGTTTGGGCAGAACACTGAAGCTTTCTTT. Translated, it gives CASSSRTGFGQNTEAFF.

The genes are TRBV14 and TRBJ2-5; tentative D call: TRBD2 (5 bases). The V end was cut by 5 bases, the J end by 5 bases, with 15 bases between. Germline CDR1 reads SGHDN; CDR2 reads FVKESK. The CDR3 extends over 14 amino acids. The CDR3 DNA reads TGTGCCAGCAGCTCTGACTACCCTCTCGAGACCCAGTACTTC. Residues: CASSSDYPLETQYF.

This clone was recorded a few times. The chain is built from TRBV4-3 and TRBJ1-2; the D is unclear. Germline CDR1 and CDR2: LGHNA and YSLEER. The CDR3 has 19 amino acids. Trimming removed 0 bases from V and 2 bases from J, with 22 bases in between. For the CDR3, the DNA is TGCGCCAGCAGCCAAGATGGGTCTGAGGTAACTGTTACCAACTATGGCTACACCTTC. This sequence encodes CASSQDGSEVTVTNYGYTF.

The J gene is TRBJ1-2, the V gene TRBV9; unclear D gene. CDR3 length equals 15 residues. V dropped 0 bases and J dropped 5 bases, with 14 bases sitting between them. In germline, CDR1 is SGDLS, CDR2 YYNGEE. The CDR3 protein is CASSVAGSQQYGYTF. DNA for the CDR3: TGTGCCAGCAGCGTAGCGGGGTCGCAGCAGTATGGCTACACCTTC.

The chain uses TRBV3-1 (or the pseudogene TRBV3-2) and TRBJ1-1, with 7 bases that match TRBD1. This CDR3 comprises 15 residues. Per germline, CDR1 LGHDT and CDR2 YNNKEL (reference sequence). Trimming cost V 4 bases and J 3 bases; bases outside gene matches: 8. This CDR3 is CASSPSGTADTEAFF. CDR3 bases: TGTGCCAGCAGCCCCTCTGGGACAGCGGACACTGAAGCTTTCTTT.

The chain carries TRBV27 and TRBJ1-6; D remains ambiguous. The CDR3 is made up of 14 amino acids. CDR1 and CDR2 from the germline V gene are MNHEY and SMNVEV (reference sequence). The ends were cut back, 6 bases at V and 5 bases at J, with 11 bases in the middle. CDR3 in amino acids: CASSKAVDNSPLHF. The CDR3 DNA follows: TGTGCCAGCAGCAAAGCCGTAGATAATTCACCCCTCCACTTT.

The chain is built from TRBV20-1 and TRBJ2-3; the match to TRBD2 covers 11 bases. V trimming: 6 bases; J trimming: 11 bases; junction bases outside the gene matches: 4. This CDR3 contains 11 residues. CDR1 and CDR2 (germline): DFQATT, SNEGSKA (reference sequence). The CDR3 sequence is CSAQLAGEQYF. Here the CDR3 DNA reads TGCAGTGCCCAACTAGCGGGAGAGCAGTATTTT.

This chain links TRBV4-1 with TRBJ2-7, with a tentative D call TRBD1 (6 bases). From germline, CDR1 is MGHRA and CDR2 YSYEKL. CDR3 length equals 19 residues. The ends were cut back, 0 bases at V and 5 bases at J, with 26 bases in the middle. CDR3 nucleotides: TGCGCCAGCAGCCAAGAAAAACCCGGGACAACTCCCTCCGGGGACGAGCAGTACTTC. This encodes CASSQEKPGTTPSGDEQYF.

The V call is TRBV19, the J call TRBJ1-1; TRBD1 matches at 8 bases. This CDR3 region has 14 residues. J lost 4 bases, V lost 6 bases, and 7 bases had no gene match. Germline CDR1 and CDR2: LNHDA and SQIVND (reference sequence). The CDR3 sequence: CASSLDRGPTEAFF. The CDR3, as DNA: TGTGCCAGTAGCCTTGACAGGGGCCCCACTGAAGCTTTCTTT. Full variable domain (rest looked up from reference TRBV19 and TRBJ1-1): DGGITQSPKYLFRKEGQNVTLSCEQNLNHDAMYWYRQDPGQGLRLIYYSQIVNDFQKGDIAEGYSVSREKKESFPLTVTSAQKNPTAFYLCASSLDRGPTEAFFGQGTRLTVV.

The chain links TRBV4-1 to TRBJ2-1; a possible D gene is TRBD2 (6 bases). This CDR3 region has 12 residues. Germline loops: CDR1 MGHRA, CDR2 YSYEKL. The V and J ends lost 1 base and 10 bases respectively, with 8 bases between them. CDR3 protein: CASSQGSGEQFF. For the CDR3, the DNA is TGCGCCAGCAGCCAAGGGAGCGGGGAGCAGTTCTTC.

This rearrangement joins TRBV19 to TRBJ1-2, with TRBD1 matching 11 bases. The V gene end was trimmed by 9 bases and the J gene end by 7 bases; junction bases not matched to a gene: 10. Germline V lookup: CDR1 LNHDA, CDR2 SQIVND (reference sequence). The CDR3 extends over 14 amino acids. This CDR3 is CARVPGQGEGGYTF. DNA of the CDR3: TGTGCCAGGGTTCCGGGACAGGGGGAAGGTGGCTACACCTTC.

In its sample, this clone was seen a few times. The V and J genes are TRBV10-3 and TRBJ1-6; D possibly corresponds to TRBD1 (5 bases). Trimming stripped 2 bases from V and 8 bases from J, with 7 bases between. The germline V gene has CDR1 ENHRY and CDR2 SYGVKD. The CDR3 is made up of 13 amino acids. The CDR3 is CAISERQYSPLHF. The CDR3 DNA reads TGTGCCATCAGTGAGAGACAGTATTCACCCCTCCACTTT.

The chain couples TRBV27 to TRBJ1-5; TRBD1 might be the D (5 bases). CDR1 and CDR2 (germline): MNHEY, SMNVEV (reference sequence). The CDR3 has 13 residues. V shed 1 base and J shed 8 bases, with 9 bases lying between them. The CDR3 loop reads CASSLWGGKPQHF. As DNA, the CDR3 is TGTGCCAGCAGTTTATGGGGGGGGAAGCCCCAGCATTTT.